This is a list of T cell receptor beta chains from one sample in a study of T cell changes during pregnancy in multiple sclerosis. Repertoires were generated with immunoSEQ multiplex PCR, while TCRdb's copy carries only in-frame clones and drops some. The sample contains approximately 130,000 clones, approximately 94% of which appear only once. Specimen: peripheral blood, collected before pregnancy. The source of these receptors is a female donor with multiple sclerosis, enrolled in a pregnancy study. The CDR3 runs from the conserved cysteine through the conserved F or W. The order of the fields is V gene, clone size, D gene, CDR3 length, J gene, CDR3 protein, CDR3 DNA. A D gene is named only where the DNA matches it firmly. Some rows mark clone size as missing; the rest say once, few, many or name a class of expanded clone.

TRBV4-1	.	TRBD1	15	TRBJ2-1	CASSQDDRGWDEQFF	TGCGCCAGCAGCCAAGATGACAGGGGATGGGATGAGCAGTTCTTC
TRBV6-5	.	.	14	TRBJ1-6	CASTNGGANSPLHF	TGTGCCAGCACTAACGGGGGGGCCAATTCACCCCTCCACTTT
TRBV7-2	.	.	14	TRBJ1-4	CASSLGGTKEKLFF	TGTGCCAGCAGCTTAGGAGGGACAAAAGAAAAACTGTTTTTT
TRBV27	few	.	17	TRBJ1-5	CASSLSATGYSNQPQHF	TGTGCCAGCAGTTTATCGGCGACAGGATATAGCAATCAGCCCCAGCATTTT
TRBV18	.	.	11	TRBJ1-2	CASSPLSGYTF	TGTGCCAGCTCACCACTAAGCGGCTACACCTTC
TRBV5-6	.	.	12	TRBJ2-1	CASSSIPRGQFF	TGTGCCAGCAGTTCTATCCCCAGGGGACAGTTCTTC
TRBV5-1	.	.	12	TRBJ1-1	CASRGPHTEAFF	TGCGCCAGCAGGGGGCCCCACACTGAAGCTTTCTTT
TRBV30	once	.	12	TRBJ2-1	CAWSVRRDEQFF	TGTGCCTGGAGTGTACGCCGGGATGAGCAGTTCTTC
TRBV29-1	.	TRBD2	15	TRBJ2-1	CSVEGSGSSYNEQFF	TGCAGCGTTGAGGGGAGCGGGAGCTCCTACAATGAGCAGTTCTTC
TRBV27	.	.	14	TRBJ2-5	CASSTPTAGETQYF	TGTGCCAGCAGTACTCCGACAGCTGGGGAGACCCAGTACTTC
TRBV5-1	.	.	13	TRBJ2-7	CASSLEQLYEQYF	TGCGCCAGCAGCTTGGAACAGCTCTACGAGCAGTACTTC
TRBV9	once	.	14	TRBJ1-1	CASSVASTGTEAFF	TGTGCCAGCAGCGTAGCATCTACGGGCACTGAAGCTTTCTTT
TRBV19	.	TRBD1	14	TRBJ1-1	CASSLRGVNTEAFF	TGTGCCAGTAGCCTCAGGGGGGTGAACACTGAAGCTTTCTTT
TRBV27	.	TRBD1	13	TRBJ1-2	CASRRGQGGSYTF	TGTGCCAGCCGTCGTGGACAGGGCGGGAGCTACACCTTC
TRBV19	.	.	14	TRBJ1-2	CASSAQGMIYGYTF	TGTGCCAGTAGTGCACAGGGCATGATCTATGGCTACACCTTC
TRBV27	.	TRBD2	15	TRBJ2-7	CASSLVAGGPYEQYF	TGTGCCAGCAGTTTGGTCGCGGGAGGGCCCTACGAGCAGTACTTC
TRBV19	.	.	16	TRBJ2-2	CASSGAGAKETGELFF	TGTGCCAGTAGTGGGGCGGGGGCGAAAGAGACCGGGGAGCTGTTTTTT
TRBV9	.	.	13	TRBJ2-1	CASSLIGADEQFF	TGTGCCAGCAGTTTGATTGGGGCGGATGAGCAGTTCTTC
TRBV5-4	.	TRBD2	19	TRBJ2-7	CASSPLGGLAGGRSAEQYF	TGTGCCAGCAGCCCACTCGGGGGACTAGCGGGGGGCAGGAGTGCCGAGCAGTACTTC
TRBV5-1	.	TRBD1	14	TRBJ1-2	CASSLGGQSYGYTF	TGCGCCAGCAGCTTGGGGGGACAGTCTTATGGCTACACCTTC
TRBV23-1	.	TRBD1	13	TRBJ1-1	CASSLSLGQEAFF	TGCGCCAGCAGTCTTTCGTTGGGACAGGAAGCTTTCTTT
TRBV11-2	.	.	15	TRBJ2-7	CASSSTSRTPYEQYF	TGTGCCAGCAGCTCTACCTCCCGGACACCCTACGAGCAGTACTTC
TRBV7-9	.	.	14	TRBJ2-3	CASSLDGGADTQYF	TGTGCCAGCAGCTTAGACGGGGGAGCAGATACGCAGTATTTT
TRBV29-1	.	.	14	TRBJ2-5	CSVEGGRGQETQYF	TGCAGCGTTGAAGGAGGTAGGGGACAAGAGACCCAGTACTTC
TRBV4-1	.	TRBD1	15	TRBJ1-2	CASSQRGQNQYGYTF	TGCGCCAGCAGCCAAAGGGGACAGAACCAGTATGGCTACACCTTC
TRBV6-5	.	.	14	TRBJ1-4	CASSANSRNEKLFF	TGTGCCAGCAGTGCCAACTCCCGGAATGAAAAACTGTTTTTT
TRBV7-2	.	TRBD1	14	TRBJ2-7	CASSSRQGTYEQYF	TGTGCCAGCAGCTCCCGACAGGGAACCTACGAGCAGTACTTC
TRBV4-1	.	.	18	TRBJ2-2	CASSQDPPGASNTGELFF	TGCGCCAGCAGCCAAGATCCCCCAGGGGCCTCGAACACCGGGGAGCTGTTTTTT
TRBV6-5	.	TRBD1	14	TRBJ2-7	CASSERTGPYEQYF	TGTGCCAGCAGTGAACGGACAGGACCCTACGAGCAGTACTTC
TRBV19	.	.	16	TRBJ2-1	CASSIPQGISYNEQFF	TGTGCCAGTAGTATCCCACAGGGAATTTCCTACAATGAGCAGTTCTTC
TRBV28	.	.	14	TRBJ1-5	CASSHDRPDQPQHF	TGTGCCAGCAGCCACGACAGGCCAGATCAGCCCCAGCATTTT
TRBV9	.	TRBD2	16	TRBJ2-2	CASSVGTSGNTGELFF	TGTGCCAGCAGCGTAGGCACTAGCGGCAACACCGGGGAGCTGTTTTTT
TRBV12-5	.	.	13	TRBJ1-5	CASSTGPNQPQHF	TGTGCTAGCAGCACAGGTCCCAATCAGCCCCAGCATTTT
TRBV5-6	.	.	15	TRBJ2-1	CASSLGSVRLNEQFF	TGTGCCAGCAGCTTGGGCTCCGTTCGACTCAATGAGCAGTTCTTC
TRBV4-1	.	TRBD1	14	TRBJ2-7	CASSQETGNYEQYF	TGCGCCAGCAGCCAAGAGACAGGGAATTACGAGCAGTACTTC
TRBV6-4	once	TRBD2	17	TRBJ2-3	CASSDSTAGGLADTQYF	TGTGCCAGCAGTGACTCTACGGCGGGAGGGCTCGCAGATACGCAGTATTTT
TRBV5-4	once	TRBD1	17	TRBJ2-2	CASSLRGKGADTGELFF	TGTGCCAGCAGCTTAAGGGGGAAGGGGGCCGACACCGGGGAGCTGTTTTTT
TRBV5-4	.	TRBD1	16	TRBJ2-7	CASSDRTGAPLGEQYF	TGTGCCAGCAGCGACCGGACAGGGGCGCCCCTAGGCGAGCAGTACTTC
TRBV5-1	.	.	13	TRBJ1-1	CASSSQGPTEAFF	TGCGCCAGCAGCTCCCAGGGGCCCACTGAAGCTTTCTTT
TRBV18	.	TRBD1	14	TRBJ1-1	CASSPGTGITEAFF	TGTGCCAGCTCACCCGGGACAGGGATCACTGAAGCTTTCTTT
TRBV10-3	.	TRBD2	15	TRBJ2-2	CAISLLAVNTGELFF	TGTGCCATCAGTTTACTAGCGGTGAACACCGGGGAGCTGTTTTTT
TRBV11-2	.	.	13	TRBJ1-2	CASSLAQERGYTF	TGTGCCAGCAGCTTAGCACAGGAGAGGGGCTACACCTTC
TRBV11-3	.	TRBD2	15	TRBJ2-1	CASSLGLAGGLEQFF	TGTGCCAGCAGCTTAGGGCTAGCGGGGGGGCTAGAGCAGTTCTTC
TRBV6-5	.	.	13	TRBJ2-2	CASRKTDTGELFF	TGTGCCAGCAGGAAGACAGACACCGGGGAGCTGTTTTTT
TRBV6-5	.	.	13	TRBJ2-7	CASSYEGGYEQYF	TGTGCCAGCAGTTACGAGGGCGGATACGAGCAGTACTTC
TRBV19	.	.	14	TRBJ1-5	CASSIQGWGQPQHF	TGTGCCAGTAGTATTCAGGGTTGGGGACAGCCCCAGCATTTT
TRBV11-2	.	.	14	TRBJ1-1	CASSLDRGDTEAFF	TGTGCCAGCAGCTTAGACCGGGGGGACACTGAAGCTTTCTTT
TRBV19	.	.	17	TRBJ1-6	CASSIDLSSSYNSPLHF	TGTGCCAGTAGTATAGATCTCTCGAGCTCCTATAATTCACCCCTCCACTTT
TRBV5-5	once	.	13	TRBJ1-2	CASSFVGGNGYTF	TGTGCCAGCAGCTTCGTAGGAGGGAATGGCTACACCTTC
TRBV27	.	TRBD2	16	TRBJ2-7	CASSVSAGTRFYEQYF	TGTGCCAGCAGTGTTTCGGCCGGGACTAGATTCTACGAGCAGTACTTC
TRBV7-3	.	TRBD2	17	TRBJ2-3	CASSPSGSGGLADTQYF	TGTGCCAGCAGCCCCTCGGGTAGCGGGGGCCTGGCAGATACGCAGTATTTT